What follows are 21 T cell receptor beta chains derived from one specimen sequenced in a study of blood T cell repertoires in COVID-19. Data came from immunoSEQ multiplex PCR; TCRdb stores just in-frame clones and leaves some out. Counted here are 230,000 or so clones, over 80% occurring once; the ten biggest clones make up 5.1%. The sample was peripheral blood. The origin of the receptors is a human donor in a cohort sampled during active COVID-19.

V and J are TRBV15 and TRBJ1-2, with D maybe TRBD1 (5 bases). Germline V gene sequence: CDR1 LNHNV, CDR2 YYDKDF (reference sequence). The CDR3 runs 14 residues. V was trimmed by 4 bases and J by 4 bases, leaving 13 bases between them. CDR3 in amino acids: CATSTATGAYGYTF. CDR3 bases: TGTGCCACCAGCACCGCAACTGGGGCCTATGGCTACACCTTC.

The sample holds a few counts of this clone. The rearrangement uses TRBV2 and TRBJ1-5; D call uncertain. Germline CDR1 is SNHLY and CDR2 is FYNNEI. Trimming took 7 bases from V and 7 from J, leaving 11 bases between them. This CDR3 is built from 12 residues. The CDR3 DNA follows: TGTGCCAGCACAGGAGGGTTCCAGCCCCAGCATTTT. Its protein is CASTGGFQPQHF.

The chain combines TRBV4-1 with TRBJ2-7; D perhaps matches TRBD1 (7 bases). Germline V gene lookup returns CDR1 MGHRA and CDR2 YSYEKL. CDR3 size: 16 residues. V was shortened by 4 bases and J by 2 bases, with 18 bases between the two germline ends. The CDR3 sequence: CASSRGGTVAPYEQYF. The CDR3 DNA follows: TGCGCCAGCAGCCGGGGCGGGACAGTGGCCCCCTACGAGCAGTACTTC.

The rearrangement uses TRBV15 and TRBJ2-3; 8 nucleotides align to TRBD1. The CDR3 runs to 15 residues. Germline V lookup: CDR1 LNHNV, CDR2 YYDKDF (reference sequence). The V gene end was trimmed by 4 bases and the J gene end by 0 bases; junction bases not matched to a gene: 3. This chain's CDR3 is CATSIGQGSTDTQYF. DNA for the CDR3: TGTGCCACCAGCATTGGACAGGGAAGCACAGATACGCAGTATTTT.

The chain employs TRBV19 and TRBJ1-1, with D possibly matching TRBD1 (5 bases). Germline V gene data show CDR1 as LNHDA and CDR2 as SQIVND (reference sequence). The CDR3 contains 13 residues. V was cut by 5 bases and J by 1 base, with 8 bases left in between. This CDR3 reads CASSSTGNTEAFF. The CDR3 DNA reads TGTGCCAGTAGTTCCACAGGGAACACTGAAGCTTTCTTT. The whole variable domain, filled in from reference TRBV19 and TRBJ1-1, reads DGGITQSPKYLFRKEGQNVTLSCEQNLNHDAMYWYRQDPGQGLRLIYYSQIVNDFQKGDIAEGYSVSREKKESFPLTVTSAQKNPTAFYLCASSSTGNTEAFFGQGTRLTVV.

V is TRBV27 and J is TRBJ2-3, with TRBD1 as a possible D gene (5 bases). In germline, CDR1 is MNHEY, CDR2 SMNVEV (reference sequence). This CDR3 has 15 amino acids. Trimming removed 2 bases at V and 0 bases at J, with 9 bases between. This CDR3 reads CASSLIGASTDTQYF. The CDR3 DNA follows: TGTGCCAGCAGTTTAATAGGGGCCAGCACAGATACGCAGTATTTT.

The chain has TRBV4-1 and TRBJ2-7, with D possibly being TRBD1 (7 bases). The CDR3 contains 17 residues. In germline, CDR1 is MGHRA, CDR2 YSYEKL. Trimming cost V 3 bases and J 7 bases, with 25 bases left between them. The CDR3 spells CASSQPRTSGGPGEQYF. The CDR3, as DNA: TGCGCCAGCAGCCAGCCTAGGACGTCAGGGGGGCCGGGGGAGCAGTACTTC.

This clone showed up just a few times. The chain recombines TRBV5-6 with TRBJ1-2; 9 bases match TRBD1. Looked up from germline, CDR1 is SGHDT and CDR2 is YYEEEE. The V gene end was trimmed by 3 bases and the J gene end by 8 bases; junction bases not matched to a gene: 5. CDR3 length: 13 residues. The CDR3 loop is CASSWGTGQGYTF. DNA for the CDR3: TGTGCCAGCAGCTGGGGGACAGGGCAAGGCTACACCTTC.

The chain joins TRBV2 to TRBJ2-7; 8 positions agree with TRBD2. This CDR3 is built from 13 residues. V trimming: 6 bases; J trimming: 3 bases; junction bases outside the gene matches: 4. Per the germline V gene, CDR1 is SNHLY and CDR2 is FYNNEI. This CDR3 reads CASRTSVRYEQYF. The CDR3 DNA follows: TGTGCCAGCAGGACTAGCGTTCGCTACGAGCAGTACTTC.

The chain combines TRBV19 with TRBJ1-5; 10 nucleotides line up with TRBD1. This CDR3 comprises 19 residues. Germline values: CDR1 LNHDA, CDR2 SQIVND (reference sequence). V dropped 3 bases and J dropped 1; count of bases not matched to a gene: 12. The chain's CDR3 is CASSIFGTGAPLSNQPQHF. As DNA, the CDR3 is TGTGCCAGTAGTATCTTTGGGACAGGGGCCCCGTTGAGCAATCAGCCCCAGCATTTT.

The chain has TRBV29-1 and TRBJ1-1; D is ambiguous. The V end was cut by 3 bases, the J end by 1 base, with 9 bases between. The CDR3 loop spans 13 amino acids. Germline lookup yields CDR1 SQVTM and CDR2 ANQGSEA. The CDR3 DNA reads as TGCAGCGTTGAGCGGCGGGGGAACACTGAAGCTTTCTTT. Translating gives CSVERRGNTEAFF.

The chain joins TRBV15 to TRBJ2-1; D is perhaps TRBD2 (5 bases). Germline-derived CDR1 and CDR2 are LNHNV and YYDKDF (reference sequence). V lost 0 bases, J lost 8 bases, and 14 bases lay in between. CDR3 length equals 15 residues. The CDR3: CATSREEGSAHEQFF. The CDR3, as DNA: TGTGCCACCAGCAGAGAAGAGGGTTCAGCGCATGAGCAGTTCTTC.

The V gene is TRBV5-4, the J gene TRBJ2-1; the D gene is possibly TRBD2 (6 bases). V lost 7 bases to trimming and J lost 1 base, with 15 bases between them. CDR1 and CDR2 from the germline V gene are SGHNT and YYREEE (reference sequence). The CDR3 has 15 amino acids. The CDR3 here is CASGDGEASYNEQFF. In DNA form, the CDR3 reads TGTGCCAGCGGGGACGGGGAGGCGTCCTACAATGAGCAGTTCTTC.

This clone was counted a single time. The J gene is TRBJ1-4, the V gene TRBV9; D is ambiguous. The ends were cut back, 0 bases at V and 2 bases at J, with 5 bases in the middle. CDR1 and CDR2 (germline): SGDLS, YYNGEE. The CDR3 covers 14 residues. The CDR3: CASSVARTNEKLFF. CDR3 DNA sequence: TGTGCCAGCAGCGTAGCGAGGACTAATGAAAAACTGTTTTTT.

The chain recombines TRBV18 with TRBJ2-7, with D possibly being TRBD1 (5 bases). V lost 3 bases, J lost 3 bases, and 15 bases lay in between. Germline V CDR1 and CDR2: KGHSH, LQKENI. This CDR3 region has 15 residues. The CDR3 DNA sequence: TGTGCCAGCTCACCTCGGCAGGGTCGGGTCTACGAGCAGTACTTC. Amino acids: CASSPRQGRVYEQYF.

This clone was recorded only once. V and J are TRBV5-8 and TRBJ2-1; D perhaps matches TRBD2 (5 bases). The CDR3 runs 14 residues. Between the trimmed V and J ends, which lost 7 bases and 2 bases, there was a span of 13 bases. Per germline, CDR1 SGHTS and CDR2 YDEGEE. CDR3 protein: CASPLEAPYNEQFF. The CDR3 nucleotides read TGTGCCAGCCCGTTGGAGGCCCCCTACAATGAGCAGTTCTTC.

The CDR3 DNA is TGTGCCAGCATGAGGTTGTCGGGGAGCACAGATACGCAGTATTTT. It encodes CASMRLSGSTDTQYF. The V gene is TRBV2, the J gene TRBJ2-3; TRBD2 is a possible D gene (5 bases). Trimming took off 7 bases at V and 0 bases at J, with 14 bases between the two ends. Germline CDR1 and CDR2: SNHLY and FYNNEI. The CDR3 extends over 15 amino acids.

The chain joins TRBV9 to TRBJ1-3; D is unresolved. CDR3 length equals 16 residues. Germline V CDR1 and CDR2: SGDLS, YYNGEE. Trimming took off 0 bases at V and 1 base at J, with 11 bases between the two ends. CDR3 bases: TGTGCCAGCAGCGTAGATAACTCCCTATCTGGAAACACCATATATTTT. Translating gives CASSVDNSLSGNTIYF.

The V gene is TRBV15, the J gene TRBJ2-4; 7 positions agree with TRBD1. V lost 3 bases to trimming and J lost 3 bases; unmatched junction nucleotides: 2. CDR3 size: 14 residues. Germline-derived CDR1 and CDR2 are LNHNV and YYDKDF (reference sequence). In DNA, the CDR3 is TGTGCCACCAGCAGTGGGACAGTCAAAAACATTCAGTACTTC. Its translation is CATSSGTVKNIQYF.

A note on this clone: Additional DNA sequences in this sample encode the identical CDR3. The rearrangement joins TRBV5-6 to TRBJ1-2; D remains ambiguous. This CDR3 region has 13 residues. Germline V CDR1 and CDR2: SGHDT, YYEEEE. V dropped 1 base and J dropped 3 bases, with 7 bases sitting between them. This CDR3 reads CASSLNGDYGYTF. For the CDR3, the DNA is TGTGCCAGCAGCTTGAACGGGGACTATGGCTACACCTTC.

V and J are TRBV5-4 and TRBJ1-1, with unresolved D. CDR3 length: 14 amino acids. V lost 0 bases, J lost 1 base, and 7 bases lay in between. Per germline, CDR1 SGHNT and CDR2 YYREEE (reference sequence). The CDR3 DNA reads TGTGCCAGCAGCTTGGAGCGGAAGAACACTGAAGCTTTCTTT. Its translation is CASSLERKNTEAFF.